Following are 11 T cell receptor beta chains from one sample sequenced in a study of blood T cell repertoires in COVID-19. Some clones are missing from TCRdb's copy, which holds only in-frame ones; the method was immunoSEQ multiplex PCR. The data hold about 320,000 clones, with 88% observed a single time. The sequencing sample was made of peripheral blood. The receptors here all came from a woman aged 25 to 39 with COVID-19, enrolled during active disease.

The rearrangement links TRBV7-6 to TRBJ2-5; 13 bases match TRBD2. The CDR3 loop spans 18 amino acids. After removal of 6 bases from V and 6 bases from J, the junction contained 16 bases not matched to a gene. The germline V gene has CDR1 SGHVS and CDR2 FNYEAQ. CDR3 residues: CASRQLAGGLSWLQTQYF. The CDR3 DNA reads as TGTGCCAGCAGGCAACTAGCGGGGGGGCTCAGCTGGCTCCAGACCCAGTACTTC. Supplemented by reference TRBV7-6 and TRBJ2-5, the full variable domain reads GAGVSQSPRYKVTKRGQDVALRCDPISGHVSLYWYRQALGQGPEFLTYFNYEAQQDKSGLPNDRFSAERPEGSISTLTIQRTEQRDSAMYRCASRQLAGGLSWLQTQYFGPGTRLLVL.

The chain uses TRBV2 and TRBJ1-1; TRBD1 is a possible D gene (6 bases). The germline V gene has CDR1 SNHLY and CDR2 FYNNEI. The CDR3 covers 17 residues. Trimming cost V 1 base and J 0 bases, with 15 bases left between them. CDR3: CASSEDWGRGMNTEAFF. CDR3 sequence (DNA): TGTGCCAGCAGTGAAGACTGGGGGAGGGGGATGAACACTGAAGCTTTCTTT.

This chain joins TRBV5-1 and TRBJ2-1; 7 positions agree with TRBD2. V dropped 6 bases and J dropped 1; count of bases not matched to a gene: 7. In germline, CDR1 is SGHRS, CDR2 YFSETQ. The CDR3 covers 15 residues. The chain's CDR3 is CASTAPGGSYNEQFF. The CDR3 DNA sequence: TGCGCCAGCACCGCCCCGGGGGGATCCTACAATGAGCAGTTCTTC.

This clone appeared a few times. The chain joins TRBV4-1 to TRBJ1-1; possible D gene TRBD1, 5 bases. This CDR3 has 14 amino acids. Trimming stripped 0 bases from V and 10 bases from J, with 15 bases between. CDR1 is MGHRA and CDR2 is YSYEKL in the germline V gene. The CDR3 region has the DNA TGCGCCAGCAGCCAAGATACTGGACTCGGGGGAGCTTTCTTT. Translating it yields CASSQDTGLGGAFF.

As DNA, the CDR3 is TGTGTCCGAACGACTCTAAAGGTTCAGTCCTTTAGCACAGATACGCAGTATTTT. This sequence encodes CVRTTLKVQSFSTDTQYF. This chain joins TRBV25-1 and TRBJ2-3, with D hard to call. The germline V gene has CDR1 MGHDK and CDR2 SYGVNS. This CDR3 is built from 18 residues.

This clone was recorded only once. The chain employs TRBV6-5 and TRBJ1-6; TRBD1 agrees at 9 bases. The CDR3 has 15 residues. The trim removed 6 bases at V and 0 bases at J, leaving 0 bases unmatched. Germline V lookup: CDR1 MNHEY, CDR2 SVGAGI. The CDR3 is CASRTGGSYNSPLHF. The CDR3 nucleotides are TGTGCCAGCAGGACAGGGGGCTCCTATAATTCACCCCTCCACTTT.

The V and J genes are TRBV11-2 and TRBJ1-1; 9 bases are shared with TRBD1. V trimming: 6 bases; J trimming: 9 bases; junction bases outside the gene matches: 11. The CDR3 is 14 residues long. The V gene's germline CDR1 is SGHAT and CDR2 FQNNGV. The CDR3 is CASRGGQGIEKAFF. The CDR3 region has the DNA TGTGCCAGCAGGGGTGGACAGGGGATTGAGAAAGCTTTCTTT.

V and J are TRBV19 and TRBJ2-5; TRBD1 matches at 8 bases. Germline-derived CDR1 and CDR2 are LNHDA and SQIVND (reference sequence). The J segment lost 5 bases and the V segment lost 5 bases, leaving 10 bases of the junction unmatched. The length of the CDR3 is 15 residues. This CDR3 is CASSPSRTGRETQYF. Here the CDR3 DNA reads TGTGCCAGTAGTCCATCCCGGACAGGGAGGGAGACCCAGTACTTC. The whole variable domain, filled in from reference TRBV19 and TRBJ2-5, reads DGGITQSPKYLFRKEGQNVTLSCEQNLNHDAMYWYRQDPGQGLRLIYYSQIVNDFQKGDIAEGYSVSREKKESFPLTVTSAQKNPTAFYLCASSPSRTGRETQYFGPGTRLLVL.

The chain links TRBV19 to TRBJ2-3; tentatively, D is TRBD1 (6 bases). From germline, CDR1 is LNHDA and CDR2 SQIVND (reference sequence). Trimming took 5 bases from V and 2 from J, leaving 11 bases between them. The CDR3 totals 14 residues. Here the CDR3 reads CASSQGSYTDTQYF. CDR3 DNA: TGTGCCAGTAGTCAGGGGTCGTACACAGATACGCAGTATTTT.

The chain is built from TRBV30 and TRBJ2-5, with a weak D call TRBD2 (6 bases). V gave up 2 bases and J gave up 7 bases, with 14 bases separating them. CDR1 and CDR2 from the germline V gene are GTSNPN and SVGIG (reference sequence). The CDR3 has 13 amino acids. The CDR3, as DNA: TGTGCCTGGAGTCCCCTGGTGGGGGGGACCCAGTACTTC. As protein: CAWSPLVGGTQYF.

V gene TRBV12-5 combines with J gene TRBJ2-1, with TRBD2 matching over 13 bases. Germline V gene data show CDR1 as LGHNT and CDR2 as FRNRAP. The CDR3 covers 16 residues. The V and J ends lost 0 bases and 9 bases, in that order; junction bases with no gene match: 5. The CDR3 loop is CASGLVLAGGHGEQFF. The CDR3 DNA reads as TGTGCTAGTGGTTTGGTACTAGCGGGGGGGCATGGTGAGCAGTTCTTC.